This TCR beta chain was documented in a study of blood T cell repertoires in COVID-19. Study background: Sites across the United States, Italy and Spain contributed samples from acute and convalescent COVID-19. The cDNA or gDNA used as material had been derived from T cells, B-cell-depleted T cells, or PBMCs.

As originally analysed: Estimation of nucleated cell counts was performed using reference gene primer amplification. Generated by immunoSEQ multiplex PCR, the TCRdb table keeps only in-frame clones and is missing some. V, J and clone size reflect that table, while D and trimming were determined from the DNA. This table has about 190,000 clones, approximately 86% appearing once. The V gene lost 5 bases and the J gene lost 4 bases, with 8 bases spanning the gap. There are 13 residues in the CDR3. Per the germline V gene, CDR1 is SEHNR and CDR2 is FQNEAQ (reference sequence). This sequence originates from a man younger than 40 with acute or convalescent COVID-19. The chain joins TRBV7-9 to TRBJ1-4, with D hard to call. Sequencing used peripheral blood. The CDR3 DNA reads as TGTGCCAGCAGCCCTCGGGTTAATGAAAAACTGTTTTTT. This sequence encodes CASSPRVNEKLFF.